Below, one TCR beta chain is given with its context. What it binds is not known. This sample is part of a study of T cells expressing NK-cell markers. Study background: Underlying the TCR beta repertoires were sorted CD3+CD56+NKG2C+, CD3+CD56+NKG2C- and CD3+CD56-NKG2C+ T cells.

CDR1 and CDR2 (germline): LNHNV, YYDKDF (reference sequence). This CDR3 is built from 14 residues. TCRdb re-called the 5' RACE reads; every CDR3 protein appears as one record, without DNA. Here the sample table reports 450,000 to 600,000 distinct CDR3 sequences. The study's findings and limits: Roughly six donors had dominant NKG2C+ clonotypes that comprised roughly 1.0-8% of their CD8+ T cells.

The rearrangement links TRBV15 to TRBJ1-5. This TCR was recovered from a man aged 18 to 29 in good health. Sequences were obtained from blood T cells: a sorted CD56 or NKG2C T cell subset, CD4+ or CD8+ T cells, or bulk PBMC T cells (not recorded which). The CDR3 reads CATSRRLGNQPQHF.